The source of this T cell receptor (beta chain) is a study of blood T cell repertoires in COVID-19. Study-level information: Researchers got acute and convalescent COVID-19 samples from the United States, Italy and Spain. PBMCs, B-cell-depleted T cells, or T cells were the source of the cDNA or gDNA that made up the material.

The CDR3 has 16 amino acids. Germline CDR1 is LNHNV and CDR2 is YYDKDF (reference sequence). Trimming took 1 base from V and 12 from J; bases not matched to a gene: 11. In the original processing: Cell counts per sample came from amplifying reference gene primers. The data were produced by immunoSEQ multiplex PCR, yet TCRdb's version contains in-frame clones alone and is incomplete. That table furnishes V, J and clone size, whereas the DNA furnished D and trimming. Among over 80,000 clones listed, 60% to 85% were seen once. The sample consisted of peripheral blood. The chain is built from TRBV15 and TRBJ2-1; TRBD2 matches 11 bases. This receptor was taken from a woman older than 75 with active or convalescent COVID-19. CDR3 sequence: CATSRVAGGQWVMQFF. The CDR3 DNA sequence: TGTGCCACCAGCAGAGTAGCGGGAGGGCAATGGGTAATGCAGTTCTTC.